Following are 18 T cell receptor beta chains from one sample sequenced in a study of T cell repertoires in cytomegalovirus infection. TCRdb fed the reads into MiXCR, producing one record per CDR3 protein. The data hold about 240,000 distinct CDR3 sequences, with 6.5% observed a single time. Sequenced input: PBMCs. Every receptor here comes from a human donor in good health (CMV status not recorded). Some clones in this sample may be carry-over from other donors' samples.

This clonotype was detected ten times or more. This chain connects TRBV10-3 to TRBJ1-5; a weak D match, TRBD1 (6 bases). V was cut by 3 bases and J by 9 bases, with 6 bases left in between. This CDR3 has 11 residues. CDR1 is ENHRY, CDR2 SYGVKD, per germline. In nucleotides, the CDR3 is TGTGCCATCAGTGAACAGGGGCCCCAGCATTTT. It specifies CAISEQGPQHF.

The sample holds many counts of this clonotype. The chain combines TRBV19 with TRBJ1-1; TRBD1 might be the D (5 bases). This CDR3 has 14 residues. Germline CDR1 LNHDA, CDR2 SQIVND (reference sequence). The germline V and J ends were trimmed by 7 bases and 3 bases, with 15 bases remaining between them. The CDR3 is CASNPRVDHTEAFF. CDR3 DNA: TGTGCCAGTAACCCCAGGGTTGATCACACTGAAGCTTTCTTT.

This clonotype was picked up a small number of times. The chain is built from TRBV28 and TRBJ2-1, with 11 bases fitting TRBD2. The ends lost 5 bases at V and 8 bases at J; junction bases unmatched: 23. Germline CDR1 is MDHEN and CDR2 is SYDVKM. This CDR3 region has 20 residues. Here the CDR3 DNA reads TGTGCCAGCAGTCCCACCCTTGGGGATGGGCTAGCGGGGGGCCTCTATGAGCAGTTCTTC. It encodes CASSPTLGDGLAGGLYEQFF. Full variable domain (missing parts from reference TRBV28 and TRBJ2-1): DVKVTQSSRYLVKRTGEKVFLECVQDMDHENMFWYRQDPGLGLRLIYFSYDVKMKEKGDIPEGYSVSREKKERFSLILESASTNQTSMYLCASSPTLGDGLAGGLYEQFFGPGTRLTVL.

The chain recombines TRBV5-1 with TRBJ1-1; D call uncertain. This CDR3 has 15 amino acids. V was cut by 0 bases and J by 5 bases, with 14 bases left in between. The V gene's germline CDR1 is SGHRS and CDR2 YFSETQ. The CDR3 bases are TGCGCCAGCAGCTTGGATGAGAGGCTGGTAACTGAAGCTTTCTTT. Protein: CASSLDERLVTEAFF.

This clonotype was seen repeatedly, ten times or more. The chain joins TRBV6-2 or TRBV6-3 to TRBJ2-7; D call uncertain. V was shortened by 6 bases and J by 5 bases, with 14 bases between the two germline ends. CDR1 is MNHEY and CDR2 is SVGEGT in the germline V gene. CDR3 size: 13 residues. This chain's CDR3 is CASSDPPLHEQYF. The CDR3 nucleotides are TGTGCCAGCAGCGACCCCCCCCTACACGAGCAGTACTTC.

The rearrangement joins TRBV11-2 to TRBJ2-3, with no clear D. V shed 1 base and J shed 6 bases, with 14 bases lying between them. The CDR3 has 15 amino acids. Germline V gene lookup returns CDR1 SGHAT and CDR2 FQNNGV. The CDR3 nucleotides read TGTGCCAGCAGCTTAGTCGTTTCTTACGCCGATACGCAGTATTTT. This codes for CASSLVVSYADTQYF.

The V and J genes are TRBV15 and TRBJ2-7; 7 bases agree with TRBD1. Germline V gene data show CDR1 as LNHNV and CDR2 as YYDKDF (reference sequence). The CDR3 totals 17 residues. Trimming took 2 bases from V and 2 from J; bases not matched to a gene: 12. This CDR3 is CATSRSGTAYPPYEQYF. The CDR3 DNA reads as TGTGCCACCAGCAGATCCGGGACAGCCTATCCTCCCTACGAGCAGTACTTC.

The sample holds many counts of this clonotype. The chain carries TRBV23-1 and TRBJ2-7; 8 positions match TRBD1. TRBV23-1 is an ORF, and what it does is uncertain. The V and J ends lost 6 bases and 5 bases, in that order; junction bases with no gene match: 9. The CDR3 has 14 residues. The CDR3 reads CASRSQGAWNEQYF. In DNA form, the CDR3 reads TGCGCCAGCAGATCGCAGGGGGCTTGGAACGAGCAGTACTTC.

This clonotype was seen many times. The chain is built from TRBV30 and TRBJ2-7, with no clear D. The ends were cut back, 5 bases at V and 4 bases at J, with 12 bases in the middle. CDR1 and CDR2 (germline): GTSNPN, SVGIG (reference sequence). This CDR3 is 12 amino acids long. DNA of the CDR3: TGTGCCTGGGGGCAGCAGAGTTACGAGCAGTACTTC. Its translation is CAWGQQSYEQYF.

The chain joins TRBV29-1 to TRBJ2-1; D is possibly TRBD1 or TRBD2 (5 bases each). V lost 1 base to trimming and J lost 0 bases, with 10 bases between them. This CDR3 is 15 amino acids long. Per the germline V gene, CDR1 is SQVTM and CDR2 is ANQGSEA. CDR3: CSVEGGGSSYNEQFF. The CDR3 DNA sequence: TGCAGCGTTGAAGGTGGGGGTAGCTCCTACAATGAGCAGTTCTTC.

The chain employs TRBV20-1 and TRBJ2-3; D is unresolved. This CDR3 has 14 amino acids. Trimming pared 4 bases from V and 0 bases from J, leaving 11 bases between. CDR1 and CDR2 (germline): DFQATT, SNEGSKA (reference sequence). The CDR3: CSAIKPPSTDTQYF. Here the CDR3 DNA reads TGCAGTGCTATAAAGCCCCCAAGCACAGATACGCAGTATTTT.

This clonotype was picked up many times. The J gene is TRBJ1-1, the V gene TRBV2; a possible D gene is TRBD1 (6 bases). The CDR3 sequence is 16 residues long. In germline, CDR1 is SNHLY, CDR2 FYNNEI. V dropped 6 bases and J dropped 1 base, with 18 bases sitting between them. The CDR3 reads CASRESPGDGNTEAFF. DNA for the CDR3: TGTGCCAGCAGGGAGTCTCCAGGGGACGGGAACACTGAAGCTTTCTTT.

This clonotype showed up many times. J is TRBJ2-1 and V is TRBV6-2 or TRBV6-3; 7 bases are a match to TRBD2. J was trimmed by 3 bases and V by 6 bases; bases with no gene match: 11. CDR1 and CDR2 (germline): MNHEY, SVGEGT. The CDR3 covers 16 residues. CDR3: CASRKIGLVVYNEQFF. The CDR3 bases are TGTGCCAGCAGAAAGATTGGACTAGTTGTCTACAATGAGCAGTTCTTC.

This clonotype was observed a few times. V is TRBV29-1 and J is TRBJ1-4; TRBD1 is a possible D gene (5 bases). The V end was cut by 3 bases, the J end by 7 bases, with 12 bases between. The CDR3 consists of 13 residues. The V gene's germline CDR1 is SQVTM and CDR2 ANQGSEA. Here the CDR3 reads CSVEIQGGEKLFF. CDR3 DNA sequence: TGCAGCGTTGAGATCCAGGGTGGTGAAAAACTGTTTTTT.

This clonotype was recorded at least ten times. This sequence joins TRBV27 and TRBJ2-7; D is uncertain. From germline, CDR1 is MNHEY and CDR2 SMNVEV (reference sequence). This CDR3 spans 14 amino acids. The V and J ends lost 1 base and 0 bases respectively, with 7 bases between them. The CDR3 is CASSLFAASYEQYF. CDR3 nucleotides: TGTGCCAGCAGTTTATTCGCGGCCTCCTACGAGCAGTACTTC.

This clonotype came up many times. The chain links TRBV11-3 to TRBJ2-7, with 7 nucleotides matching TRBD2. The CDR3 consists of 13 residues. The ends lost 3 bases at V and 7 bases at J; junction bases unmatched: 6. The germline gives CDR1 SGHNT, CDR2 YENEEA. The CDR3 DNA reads TGTGCCAGCAGCTTTCGACCGGGGGGAGAGCAGTACTTC. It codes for CASSFRPGGEQYF. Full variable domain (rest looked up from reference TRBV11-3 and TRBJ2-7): EAGVVQSPRYKIIEKKQPVAFWCNPISGHNTLYWYLQNLGQGPELLIRYENEEAVDDSQLPKDRFSAERLKGVDSTLKIQPAELGDSAVYLCASSFRPGGEQYFGPGTRLTVT.

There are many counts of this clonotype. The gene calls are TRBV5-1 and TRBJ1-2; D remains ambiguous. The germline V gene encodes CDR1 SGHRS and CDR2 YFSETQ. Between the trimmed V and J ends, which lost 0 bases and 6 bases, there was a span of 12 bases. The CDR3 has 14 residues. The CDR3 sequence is CASSLGNSYDGYTF. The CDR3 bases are TGCGCCAGCAGCTTGGGCAACTCTTACGATGGCTACACCTTC.

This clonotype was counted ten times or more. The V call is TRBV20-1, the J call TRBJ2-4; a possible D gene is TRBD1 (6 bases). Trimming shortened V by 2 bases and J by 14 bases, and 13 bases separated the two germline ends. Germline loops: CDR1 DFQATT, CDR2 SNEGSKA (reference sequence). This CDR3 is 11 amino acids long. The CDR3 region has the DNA TGCAGTGCTAGAAAGACAGGAAGGGAGTACTTC. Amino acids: CSARKTGREYF.